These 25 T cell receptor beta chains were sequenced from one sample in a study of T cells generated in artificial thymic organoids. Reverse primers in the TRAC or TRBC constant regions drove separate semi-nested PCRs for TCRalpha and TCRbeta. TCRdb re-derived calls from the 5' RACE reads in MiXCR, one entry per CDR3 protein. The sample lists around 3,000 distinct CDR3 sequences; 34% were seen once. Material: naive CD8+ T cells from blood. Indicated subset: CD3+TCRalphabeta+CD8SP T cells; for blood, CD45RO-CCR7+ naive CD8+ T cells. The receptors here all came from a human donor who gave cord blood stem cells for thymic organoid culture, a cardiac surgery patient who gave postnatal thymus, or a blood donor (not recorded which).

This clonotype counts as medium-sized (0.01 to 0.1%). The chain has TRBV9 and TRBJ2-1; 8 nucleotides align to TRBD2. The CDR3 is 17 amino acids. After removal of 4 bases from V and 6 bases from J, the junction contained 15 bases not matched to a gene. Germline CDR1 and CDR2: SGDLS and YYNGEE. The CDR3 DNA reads TGTGCCAGCAGCCCCCGGAGTAGCGGGATTCGAAGCAATGAGCAGTTCTTC. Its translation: CASSPRSSGIRSNEQFF. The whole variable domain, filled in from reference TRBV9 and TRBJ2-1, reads DSGVTQTPKHLITATGQRVTLRCSPRSGDLSVYWYQQSLDQGLQFLIQYYNGEERAKGNILERFSAQQFPDLHSELNLSSLELGDSALYFCASSPRSSGIRSNEQFFGPGTRLTVL.

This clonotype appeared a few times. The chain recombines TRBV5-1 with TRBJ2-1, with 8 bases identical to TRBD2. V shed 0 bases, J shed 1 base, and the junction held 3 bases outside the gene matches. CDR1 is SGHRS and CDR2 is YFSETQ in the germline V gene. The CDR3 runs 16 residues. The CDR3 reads CASSLEGGGSYNEQFF. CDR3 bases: TGCGCCAGCAGCTTGGAGGGCGGGGGGTCCTACAATGAGCAGTTCTTC.

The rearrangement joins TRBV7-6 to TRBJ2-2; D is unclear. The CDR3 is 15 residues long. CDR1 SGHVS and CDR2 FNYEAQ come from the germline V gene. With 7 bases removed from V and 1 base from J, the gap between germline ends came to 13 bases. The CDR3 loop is CASTISTVNTGELFF. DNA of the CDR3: TGTGCCAGCACCATCTCGACGGTGAACACCGGGGAGCTGTTTTTT.

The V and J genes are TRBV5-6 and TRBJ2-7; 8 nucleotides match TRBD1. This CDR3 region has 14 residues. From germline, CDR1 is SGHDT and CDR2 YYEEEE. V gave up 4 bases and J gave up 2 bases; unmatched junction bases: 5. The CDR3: CASSPGGSTYEQYF. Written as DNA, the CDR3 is TGTGCCAGCAGCCCAGGGGGCTCGACCTACGAGCAGTACTTC.

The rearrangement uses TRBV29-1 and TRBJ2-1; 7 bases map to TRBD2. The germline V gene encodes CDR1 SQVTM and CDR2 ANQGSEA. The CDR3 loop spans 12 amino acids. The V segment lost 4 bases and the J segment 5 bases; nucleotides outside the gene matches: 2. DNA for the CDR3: TGCAGCGTTGCTAGCGGAAACAATGAGCAGTTCTTC. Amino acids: CSVASGNNEQFF.

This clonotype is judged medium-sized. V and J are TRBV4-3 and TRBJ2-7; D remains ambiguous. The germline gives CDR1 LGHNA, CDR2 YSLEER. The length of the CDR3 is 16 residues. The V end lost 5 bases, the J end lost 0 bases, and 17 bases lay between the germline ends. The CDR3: CASSGDPGQSSYEQYF. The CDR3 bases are TGCGCCAGCAGCGGCGACCCCGGCCAGAGCTCCTACGAGCAGTACTTC.

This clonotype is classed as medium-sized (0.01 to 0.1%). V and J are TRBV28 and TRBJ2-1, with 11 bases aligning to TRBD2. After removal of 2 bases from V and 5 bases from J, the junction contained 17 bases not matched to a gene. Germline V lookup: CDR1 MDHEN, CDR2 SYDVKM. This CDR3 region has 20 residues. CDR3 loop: CASSLTVGPLAGESDNEQFF. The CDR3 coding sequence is TGTGCCAGCAGTTTAACGGTCGGGCCACTAGCGGGAGAATCAGACAATGAGCAGTTCTTC. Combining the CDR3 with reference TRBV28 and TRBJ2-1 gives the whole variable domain DVKVTQSSRYLVKRTGEKVFLECVQDMDHENMFWYRQDPGLGLRLIYFSYDVKMKEKGDIPEGYSVSREKKERFSLILESASTNQTSMYLCASSLTVGPLAGESDNEQFFGPGTRLTVL.

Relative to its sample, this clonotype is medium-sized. The CDR3 here is CATWAPYGYTF. The CDR3, as DNA: TGTGCCACCTGGGCCCCCTATGGCTACACCTTC. The chain combines TRBV27 with TRBJ1-2; D gene uncertain. V dropped 10 bases and J dropped 4 bases, with 10 bases sitting between them. This CDR3 has 11 amino acids. Germline values: CDR1 MNHEY, CDR2 SMNVEV (reference sequence).

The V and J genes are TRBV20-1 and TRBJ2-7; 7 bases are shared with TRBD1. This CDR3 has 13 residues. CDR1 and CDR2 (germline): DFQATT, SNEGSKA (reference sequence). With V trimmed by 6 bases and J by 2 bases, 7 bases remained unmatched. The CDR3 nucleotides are TGCAGTGCAAGGACAGGCGTCACCTACGAGCAGTACTTC. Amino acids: CSARTGVTYEQYF.

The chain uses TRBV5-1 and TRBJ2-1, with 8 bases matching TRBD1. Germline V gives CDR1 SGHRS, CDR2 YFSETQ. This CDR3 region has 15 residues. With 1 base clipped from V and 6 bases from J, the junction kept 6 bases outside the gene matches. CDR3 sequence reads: CASSLTGGPPNEQFF. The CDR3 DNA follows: TGCGCCAGCAGCTTGACAGGGGGTCCACCCAATGAGCAGTTCTTC.

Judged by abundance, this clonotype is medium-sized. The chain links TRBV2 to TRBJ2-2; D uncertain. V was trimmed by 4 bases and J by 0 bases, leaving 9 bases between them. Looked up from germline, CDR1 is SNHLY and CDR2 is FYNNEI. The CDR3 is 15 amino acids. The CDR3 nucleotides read TGTGCCAGCAGTGTGGGTCAAACGAACACCGGGGAGCTGTTTTTT. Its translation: CASSVGQTNTGELFF.

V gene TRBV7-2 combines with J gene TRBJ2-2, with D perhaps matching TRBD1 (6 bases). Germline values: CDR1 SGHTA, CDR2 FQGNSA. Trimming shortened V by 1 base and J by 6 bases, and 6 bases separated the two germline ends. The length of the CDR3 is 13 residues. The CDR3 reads CASSLEGAGELFF. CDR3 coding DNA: TGTGCCAGCAGCTTAGAGGGGGCCGGGGAGCTGTTTTTT. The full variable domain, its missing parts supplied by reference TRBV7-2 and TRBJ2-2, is GAGVSQSPSNKVTEKGKDVELRCDPISGHTALYWYRQSLGQGLEFLIYFQGNSAPDKSGLPSDRFSAERTGGSVSTLTIQRTQQEDSAVYLCASSLEGAGELFFGEGSRLTVL.

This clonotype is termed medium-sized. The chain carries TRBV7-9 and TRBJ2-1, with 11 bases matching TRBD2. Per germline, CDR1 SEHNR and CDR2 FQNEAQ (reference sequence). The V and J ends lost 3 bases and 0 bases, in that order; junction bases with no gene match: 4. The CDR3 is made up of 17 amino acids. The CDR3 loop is CASSFPGLAVSYNEQFF. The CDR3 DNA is TGTGCCAGCAGCTTCCCGGGACTAGCGGTCTCCTACAATGAGCAGTTCTTC.

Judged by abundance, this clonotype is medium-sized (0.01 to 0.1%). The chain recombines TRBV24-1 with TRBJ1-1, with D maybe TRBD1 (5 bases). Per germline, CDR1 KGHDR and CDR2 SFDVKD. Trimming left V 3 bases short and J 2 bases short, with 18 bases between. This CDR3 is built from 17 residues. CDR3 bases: TGTGCCACCAGTGATCATCCTGTCCCAGGGAGCAACACTGAAGCTTTCTTT. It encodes CATSDHPVPGSNTEAFF.

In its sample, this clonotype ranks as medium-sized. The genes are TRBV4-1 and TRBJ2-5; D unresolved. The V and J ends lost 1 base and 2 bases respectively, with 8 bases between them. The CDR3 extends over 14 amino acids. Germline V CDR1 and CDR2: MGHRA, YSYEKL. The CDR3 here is CASSQVDGQETQYF. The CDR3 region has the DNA TGCGCCAGCAGCCAAGTTGACGGTCAAGAGACCCAGTACTTC.

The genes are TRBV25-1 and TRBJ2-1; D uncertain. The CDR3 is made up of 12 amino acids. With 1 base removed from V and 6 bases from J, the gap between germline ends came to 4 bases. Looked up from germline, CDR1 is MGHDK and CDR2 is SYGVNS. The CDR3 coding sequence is TGTGCCAGCAGTGAATCCGCCAATGAGCAGTTCTTC. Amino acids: CASSESANEQFF.

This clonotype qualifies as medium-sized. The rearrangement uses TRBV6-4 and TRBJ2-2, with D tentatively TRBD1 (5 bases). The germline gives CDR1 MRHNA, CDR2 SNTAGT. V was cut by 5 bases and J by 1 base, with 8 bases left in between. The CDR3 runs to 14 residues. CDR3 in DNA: TGTGCCAGCAGTCAAGGACAGAACACCGGGGAGCTGTTTTTT. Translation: CASSQGQNTGELFF.

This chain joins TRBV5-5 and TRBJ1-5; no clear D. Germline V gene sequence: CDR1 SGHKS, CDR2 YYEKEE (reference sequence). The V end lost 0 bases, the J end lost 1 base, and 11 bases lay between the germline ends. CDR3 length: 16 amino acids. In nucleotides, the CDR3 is TGTGCCAGCAGCTTGGGGAGAGTTAGGAGCAATCAGCCCCAGCATTTT. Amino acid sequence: CASSLGRVRSNQPQHF.

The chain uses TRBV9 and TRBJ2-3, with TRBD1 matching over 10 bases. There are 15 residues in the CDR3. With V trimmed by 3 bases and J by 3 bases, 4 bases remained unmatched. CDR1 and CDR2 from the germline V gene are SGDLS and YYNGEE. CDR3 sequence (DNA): TGTGCCAGCAGCGGACAGGGGGCCGGGACAGATACGCAGTATTTT. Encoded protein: CASSGQGAGTDTQYF.

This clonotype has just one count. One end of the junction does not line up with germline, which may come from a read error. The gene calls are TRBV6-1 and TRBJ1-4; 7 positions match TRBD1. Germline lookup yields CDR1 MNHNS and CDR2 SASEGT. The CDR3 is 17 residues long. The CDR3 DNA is TGTGCCAGCAGTGGTCTCAGGGGGTTAGCAACTAATGGAAAACTGTTTTTT. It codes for CASSGLRGLATNGKLFF.

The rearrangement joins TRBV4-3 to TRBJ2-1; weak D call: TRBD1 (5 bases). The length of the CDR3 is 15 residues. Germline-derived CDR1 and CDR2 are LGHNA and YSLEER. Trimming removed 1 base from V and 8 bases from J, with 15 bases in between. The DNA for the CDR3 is TGCGCCAGCAGCCAAGGGGGCAGGAGTCGGGATGAGCAGTTCTTC. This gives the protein CASSQGGRSRDEQFF.

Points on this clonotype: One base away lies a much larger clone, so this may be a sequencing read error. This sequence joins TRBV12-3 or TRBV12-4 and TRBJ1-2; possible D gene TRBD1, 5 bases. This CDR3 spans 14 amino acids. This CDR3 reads CAGSPGSAVYGYTF. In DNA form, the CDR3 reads TGTGCCGGCAGTCCAGGGTCCGCGGTCTATGGCTACACCTTC.

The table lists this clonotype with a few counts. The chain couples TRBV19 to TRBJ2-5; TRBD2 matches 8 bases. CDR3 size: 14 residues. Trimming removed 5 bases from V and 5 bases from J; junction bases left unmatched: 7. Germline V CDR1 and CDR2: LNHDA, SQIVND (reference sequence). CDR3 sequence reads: CASSLGGATETQYF. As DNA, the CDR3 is TGTGCCAGTAGTCTCGGGGGGGCAACGGAGACCCAGTACTTC.

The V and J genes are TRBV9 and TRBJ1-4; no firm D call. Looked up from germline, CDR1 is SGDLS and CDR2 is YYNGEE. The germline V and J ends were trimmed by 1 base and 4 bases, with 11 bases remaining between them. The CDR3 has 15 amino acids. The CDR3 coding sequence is TGTGCCAGCAGCGTAACTGGGCGGTTTAATGAAAAACTGTTTTTT. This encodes CASSVTGRFNEKLFF.

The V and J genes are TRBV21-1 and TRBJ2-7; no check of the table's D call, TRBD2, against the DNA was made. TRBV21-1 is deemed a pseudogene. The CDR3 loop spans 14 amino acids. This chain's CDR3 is CASNLGTPSYEQYF. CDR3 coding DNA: TGTGCCAGCAACCTCGGGACTCCATCCTACGAGCAGTACTTC.